The 16 T cell receptor beta chains listed next were all sequenced from one sample in a study of blood T cell repertoires in COVID-19. TCRdb's table, derived via immunoSEQ multiplex PCR, lists solely in-frame clones and lacks some. The data contain 140,000 or so clones, about 90% of them seen just once; the ten biggest clones take up over 9.5%. Source material: peripheral blood. The receptors originated from a man aged 55-75 years with active or convalescent COVID-19.

This rearrangement joins TRBV2 to TRBJ1-5; 7 bases fit TRBD1. This CDR3 comprises 14 residues. V shed 4 bases, J shed 2 bases, and the junction held 2 bases outside the gene matches. Germline CDR1 is SNHLY and CDR2 is FYNNEI. The CDR3 nucleotides are TGTGCCAGCAGTGGACAGGGCCGCAATCAGCCCCAGCATTTT. Residues: CASSGQGRNQPQHF.

The rearrangement uses TRBV7-2 and TRBJ2-3, with D tentatively TRBD1 (7 bases). Trimming took off 1 base at V and 3 bases at J, with 14 bases between the two ends. CDR1 is SGHTA, CDR2 FQGNSA, per germline. The CDR3 is 16 residues long. The CDR3 region has the DNA TGTGCCAGCAGCTTAGGGTATTCAGGGGGGACAGATACGCAGTATTTT. Its translation: CASSLGYSGGTDTQYF.

This rearrangement joins TRBV24-1 to TRBJ1-5, with D possibly matching TRBD1 (6 bases). Trimming cost V 0 bases and J 3 bases, with 11 bases left between them. Germline values: CDR1 KGHDR, CDR2 SFDVKD. CDR3 size: 16 residues. CDR3 sequence (DNA): TGTGCCACCAGTGATTTGAACACAGGGCCCAATCAGCCCCAGCATTTT. Protein sequence: CATSDLNTGPNQPQHF.

The CDR3 is CASSENVAVETQYF. The CDR3, as DNA: TGTGCCAGCAGTGAAAACGTGGCAGTTGAGACCCAGTACTTC. This chain links TRBV6-1 with TRBJ2-5; D remains ambiguous. There are 14 residues in the CDR3. Trimming took 2 bases from V and 5 from J, leaving 12 bases between them. Germline values: CDR1 MNHNS, CDR2 SASEGT.

This rearrangement joins TRBV7-6 to TRBJ2-3; TRBD1 matches at 7 bases. The CDR3 extends over 14 amino acids. The junction had 6 bases not matched to a gene; V was cut back by 0 bases and J by 9 bases. Germline values: CDR1 SGHVS, CDR2 FNYEAQ. CDR3 in amino acids: CASSLAAQGRTQYF. The CDR3 bases are TGTGCCAGCAGCTTAGCGGCACAGGGGAGAACGCAGTATTTT. The whole variable domain, filled in from reference TRBV7-6 and TRBJ2-3, reads GAGVSQSPRYKVTKRGQDVALRCDPISGHVSLYWYRQALGQGPEFLTYFNYEAQQDKSGLPNDRFSAERPEGSISTLTIQRTEQRDSAMYRCASSLAAQGRTQYFGPGTRLTVL.

This clone was seen more than once but under ten times. J is TRBJ2-7 and V is TRBV7-6; tentatively, D is TRBD2 (6 bases). V was cut by 1 base and J by 2 bases, with 15 bases left in between. Germline-derived CDR1 and CDR2 are SGHVS and FNYEAQ. This CDR3 region has 16 residues. The CDR3 DNA sequence: TGTGCCAGCAGCTTAGTACAAGCGGGCGCCACCTACGAGCAGTACTTC. Amino acids: CASSLVQAGATYEQYF.

Regarding this clone: The same CDR3 can be traced to other DNA sequences in this sample. The V call is TRBV12-3 or TRBV12-4, the J call TRBJ2-7; 13 bases are shared with TRBD2. The CDR3 totals 13 residues. V lost 8 bases and J lost 2; bases outside the gene matches: 0. The CDR3 DNA is TGTGCCAGCGGGACTAGCGGGACCTACGAGCAGTACTTC. The encoded protein is CASGTSGTYEQYF.

This clone was found once. This chain connects TRBV7-2 to TRBJ2-1, with 12 bases lining up with TRBD2. V was clipped by 5 bases and J by 3 bases; unmatched bases: 8. This CDR3 region has 17 residues. The germline V gene encodes CDR1 SGHTA and CDR2 FQGNSA. The CDR3 protein is CASSDRLAGVIYNEQFF. The DNA of the CDR3 is TGTGCCAGCAGCGACCGACTAGCGGGAGTCATCTACAATGAGCAGTTCTTC.

The chain uses TRBV7-6 and TRBJ2-1; a possible D gene is TRBD2 (5 bases). Looked up from germline, CDR1 is SGHVS and CDR2 is FNYEAQ. Trimming took 5 bases from V and 9 from J, leaving 20 bases between them. The CDR3 spans 15 residues. CDR3 DNA sequence: TGTGCCAGCAGCCCTGATGGGCGTGCCGGAGGTGAGCAGTTCTTC. Its protein product is CASSPDGRAGGEQFF.

This sequence joins TRBV7-8 and TRBJ2-3; D not certain. The CDR3 runs 19 residues. The germline V and J ends were trimmed by 5 bases and 0 bases, with 24 bases remaining between them. From germline, CDR1 is SGHVS and CDR2 FQNEAQ. The CDR3 sequence: CASSRRPSSSSTSTDTQYF. The CDR3 DNA reads as TGTGCCAGCAGCCGACGTCCGTCATCGAGCTCTACTAGCACAGATACGCAGTATTTT.

This clone appeared once. This chain uses TRBV5-1 with TRBJ2-5; tentative D call: TRBD1 (5 bases). The CDR3 is made up of 15 amino acids. Trimming stripped 3 bases from V and 2 bases from J, with 14 bases between. Germline V CDR1 and CDR2: SGHRS, YFSETQ. The CDR3 is CASSSQGLVQETQYF. The CDR3 DNA is TGCGCCAGCAGCTCTCAGGGCCTAGTGCAAGAGACCCAGTACTTC.

The chain employs TRBV15 and TRBJ1-2; D unresolved. Germline loops: CDR1 LNHNV, CDR2 YYDKDF (reference sequence). V was clipped by 0 bases and J by 8 bases, with 10 bases between them. The CDR3 has 13 residues. The CDR3 DNA is TGTGCCACCAGCAGAGATGCGGCTCGGGGCTACACCTTC. It codes for CATSRDAARGYTF.

CDR3 amino acids: CASSQSRGSHGYTF. CDR3 nucleotide sequence: TGTGCCAGCAGCCAGAGCAGAGGGAGCCATGGCTACACCTTC. The chain links TRBV14 to TRBJ1-2; D is uncertain. The CDR3 has 14 amino acids. Per germline, CDR1 SGHDN and CDR2 FVKESK. V was trimmed by 3 bases and J by 6 bases, leaving 14 bases between them.

The chain has TRBV3-1 (or the pseudogene TRBV3-2) and TRBJ2-1, with 9 bases lining up with TRBD2. The CDR3 runs to 17 residues. Germline V gene data show CDR1 as LGHDT and CDR2 as YNNKEL (reference sequence). Losses at the gene ends were 3 bases for V and 0 bases for J; bases not matched to a gene: 6. The CDR3 is CASSHWHSGSSYNEQFF. CDR3 in DNA: TGTGCCAGCAGCCATTGGCATAGCGGGAGCTCCTACAATGAGCAGTTCTTC.

The chain joins TRBV4-2 to TRBJ2-7, with TRBD2 matching 10 bases. Germline loops: CDR1 LGHNA, CDR2 YNFKEQ. The junction had 9 bases not matched to a gene; V was cut back by 4 bases and J by 3 bases. CDR3 length: 16 amino acids. The CDR3 here is CASSPYSGRIDYEQYF. For the CDR3, the DNA is TGTGCCAGCAGCCCCTATAGCGGGAGGATCGACTACGAGCAGTACTTC.

The chain is built from TRBV19 and TRBJ1-5, with TRBD1 matching over 9 bases. There are 14 residues in the CDR3. From germline, CDR1 is LNHDA and CDR2 SQIVND (reference sequence). Trimming at V came to 5 bases and at J to 1 base, leaving 0 bases not matched to a gene. This CDR3 is CASSGTGSNQPQHF. In nucleotides, the CDR3 is TGTGCCAGTAGTGGGACAGGGAGCAATCAGCCCCAGCATTTT.